These 8 T cell receptor beta chains originate from one sample sequenced in a study of regulatory T cells in long-lasting Graves disease. Building of the TCR beta libraries involved iRepertoire HTBI primers and Arm-PCR of CDR3 regions. TCRdb re-analysed the multiplex PCR reads in MiXCR, keeping a single row per CDR3 protein. The table records approximately 690,000 distinct CDR3 sequences, 30% of them present only once. Time point specified: persistent/refractory GD, antithyroid drugs over 5 years with positive TRAb. The authors made the TCR library using RNA they extracted from PBMCs. The sequencing used peripheral blood mononuclear cells (PBMCs), collected when the disease was refractory, from a patient treated with antithyroid drugs. The receptors originated from a female donor with Graves disease.

This clonotype was counted ten times or more. The rearrangement links TRBV15 to TRBJ2-5; 8 nucleotides match TRBD2. V lost 1 base, J lost 0 bases, and 4 bases stayed unmatched. CDR3 size: 16 residues. Per germline, CDR1 LNHNV and CDR2 YYDKDF (reference sequence). DNA for the CDR3: TGTGCCACCAGCAGAGGTTTAGCGGGGAACCAAGAGACCCAGTACTTC. Protein: CATSRGLAGNQETQYF.

The chain couples TRBV28 to TRBJ1-6, with 8 bases matching TRBD1. CDR3 length: 14 amino acids. In germline, CDR1 is MDHEN, CDR2 SYDVKM. V was pared by 5 bases and J by 14 bases, with 11 bases of the junction left unmatched. The CDR3 here is CASSQDRAIGTLHF. The CDR3 DNA reads TGTGCCAGCAGTCAGGACAGGGCAATTGGGACCCTCCACTTT.

In nucleotides, the CDR3 is TGTGCCAGCAGTGAAACGGAGGCCACTGAAGCTTTCTTT. It is translated as CASSETEATEAFF. The V and J genes are TRBV6-2 or TRBV6-3 and TRBJ1-1; D gene uncertain. This CDR3 has 13 amino acids. V was cut by 5 bases and J by 4 bases, with 11 bases left in between. CDR1 and CDR2 from the germline V gene are MNHEY and SVGEGT.

This clonotype was found many times. The chain employs TRBV28 and TRBJ1-5; maybe TRBD1 (5 bases). Germline lookup yields CDR1 MDHEN and CDR2 SYDVKM. V was cut by 6 bases and J by 5 bases, with 17 bases left in between. This CDR3 is built from 15 residues. The CDR3 region is CASRQPMGPDQPQHF. The DNA of the CDR3 is TGTGCCAGCAGACAGCCAATGGGGCCGGATCAGCCCCAGCATTTT. The whole variable domain, filled in from reference TRBV28 and TRBJ1-5, reads DVKVTQSSRYLVKRTGEKVFLECVQDMDHENMFWYRQDPGLGLRLIYFSYDVKMKEKGDIPEGYSVSREKKERFSLILESASTNQTSMYLCASRQPMGPDQPQHFGDGTRLSIL.

J is TRBJ1-1 and V is TRBV19; 7 nucleotides match TRBD1. The germline gives CDR1 LNHDA, CDR2 SQIVND (reference sequence). This CDR3 has 13 residues. The V and J ends lost 10 bases and 2 bases, in that order; junction bases with no gene match: 7. This chain's CDR3 is CATKDRLNTEAFF. CDR3 nucleotide sequence: TGTGCCACTAAGGACAGGTTAAACACTGAAGCTTTCTTT. Full variable domain (remainder filled in from reference TRBV19 and TRBJ1-1): DGGITQSPKYLFRKEGQNVTLSCEQNLNHDAMYWYRQDPGQGLRLIYYSQIVNDFQKGDIAEGYSVSREKKESFPLTVTSAQKNPTAFYLCATKDRLNTEAFFGQGTRLTVV.

This clonotype appeared a single time. V gene TRBV30 combines with J gene TRBJ2-6; D remains unclear. Between the trimmed V and J ends, which lost 0 bases and 0 bases, there was a span of 9 bases. The CDR3 runs 16 residues. CDR1 is GTSNPN, CDR2 SVGIG, per germline (reference sequence). The CDR3 loop is CAWSVVGNSGANVLTF. DNA of the CDR3: TGTGCCTGGAGTGTAGTTGGGAACTCTGGGGCCAACGTCCTGACTTTC.

This clonotype was found a few times. The V and J genes are TRBV5-1 and TRBJ1-2; D remains ambiguous. This CDR3 region has 14 residues. The germline CDR1 and CDR2 sequences are SGHRS and YFSETQ. V shed 0 bases and J shed 8 bases, with 14 bases lying between them. The CDR3 DNA is TGCGCCAGCAGCTTGGTAGTTCAAGGAGGAGGCTACACCTTC. Translating it yields CASSLVVQGGGYTF.

This chain connects TRBV20-1 to TRBJ2-5; D may be TRBD2 (5 bases). CDR3 length: 15 residues. Germline values: CDR1 DFQATT, CDR2 SNEGSKA (reference sequence). The V and J ends lost 1 base and 2 bases respectively, with 14 bases between them. The CDR3, as DNA: TGCAGTGCTAGAGGGGGTTTTGGACTGCAAGAGACCCAGTACTTC. Its translation: CSARGGFGLQETQYF.